The 29 T cell receptor beta chains listed next were all sequenced from one sample in a study of cytomegalovirus exposure and HLA in healthy donors. The PCR made use of 60 Vbeta and 13 Jbeta primers. Sequenced by immunoSEQ multiplex PCR; TCRdb stores in-frame clones only, minus some. The top ten clones hold about 0.62% of a sample with about 150,000 clones, over 60% of them seen once. Sequencing was carried out using PBMCs. Every receptor here comes from a male donor in good health and CMV-seronegative.

This chain uses TRBV29-1 with TRBJ2-5; D is undetermined. The V gene lost 4 bases and the J gene lost 0 bases, with 9 bases spanning the gap. CDR1 and CDR2 (germline): SQVTM, ANQGSEA. The length of the CDR3 is 13 residues. The CDR3 is CSVVSPNQETQYF. CDR3 in DNA: TGCAGCGTTGTTTCGCCTAACCAAGAGACCCAGTACTTC.

This chain connects TRBV19 to TRBJ2-3; TRBD1 aligns across 7 bases. This CDR3 region has 12 residues. V dropped 6 bases and J dropped 5; count of bases not matched to a gene: 2. Germline V gene sequence: CDR1 LNHDA, CDR2 SQIVND (reference sequence). CDR3 bases: TGTGCCAGTAGCAGACAGGGAGATACGCAGTATTTT. Its protein product is CASSRQGDTQYF.

This chain joins TRBV4-3 and TRBJ1-2; no firm D call. CDR3 length: 14 amino acids. V gave up 0 bases and J gave up 1 base, with 6 bases separating them. Germline V CDR1 and CDR2: LGHNA, YSLEER. CDR3 amino acids: CASSQDESNYGYTF. The CDR3 DNA sequence: TGCGCCAGCAGCCAAGATGAGAGTAACTATGGCTACACCTTC.

The chain employs TRBV6-1 and TRBJ1-4, with 10 bases fitting TRBD1. With 6 bases clipped from V and 6 bases from J, the junction kept 4 bases outside the gene matches. The germline gives CDR1 MNHNS, CDR2 SASEGT. The CDR3 has 14 residues. This CDR3 reads CASRAGTGDEKLFF. The CDR3 DNA reads TGTGCCAGCAGGGCCGGGACAGGGGATGAAAAACTGTTTTTT.

This clone occurred a few times. The rearrangement joins TRBV7-9 to TRBJ1-1; no reliable D call. CDR1 and CDR2 (germline): SEHNR, FQNEAQ (reference sequence). With 5 bases removed from V and 6 bases from J, the gap between germline ends came to 13 bases. CDR3 size: 13 residues. CDR3 sequence reads: CASSPRLDPEAFF. Written as DNA, the CDR3 is TGTGCCAGCAGCCCCCGCCTAGATCCTGAAGCTTTCTTT.

The rearrangement links TRBV11-3 to TRBJ2-1, with 9 bases lining up with TRBD2. Germline V gene lookup returns CDR1 SGHNT and CDR2 YENEEA. This CDR3 is built from 16 residues. Trimming removed 1 base from V and 4 bases from J; junction bases left unmatched: 5. DNA for the CDR3: TGTGCCAGCAGCTTAGGGGCTAGCGGGAATTACAATGAGCAGTTCTTC. Encoded protein: CASSLGASGNYNEQFF.

The chain employs TRBV6-5 and TRBJ2-5; 8 bases agree with TRBD2. The CDR3 totals 15 residues. Looked up from germline, CDR1 is MNHEY and CDR2 is SVGAGI. V gave up 5 bases and J gave up 1 base; unmatched junction bases: 6. The CDR3 sequence: CASSPGTSFQETQYF. The CDR3 DNA sequence: TGTGCCAGCAGTCCCGGGACTAGTTTCCAAGAGACCCAGTACTTC.

V usage is TRBV30 and J usage is TRBJ1-4; D might be TRBD1 (5 bases). CDR1 and CDR2 from the germline V gene are GTSNPN and SVGIG (reference sequence). V was trimmed by 3 bases and J by 7 bases, leaving 12 bases between them. The CDR3 has 13 amino acids. CDR3 sequence reads: CAWRGGVLEKLFF. CDR3 DNA sequence: TGTGCCTGGAGAGGAGGGGTTCTTGAAAAACTGTTTTTT.

J is TRBJ1-2 and V is TRBV2; possibly TRBD1 for D (6 bases). This CDR3 is built from 12 residues. Germline CDR1 reads SNHLY; CDR2 reads FYNNEI. Trimming pared 4 bases from V and 8 bases from J, leaving 11 bases between. CDR3 residues: CASSVGGGGYTF. The CDR3 coding sequence is TGTGCCAGCAGTGTGGGGGGGGGCGGCTACACCTTC.

CDR3 in DNA: TGTGCCACCAGCAGGGGACTAGCGGGGGGTACCCCCCCTTACGAGCAGTACTTC. Encoded protein: CATSRGLAGGTPPYEQYF. This chain joins TRBV15 and TRBJ2-5; 15 nucleotides line up with TRBD2. The J call may not be correct, given that the DNA end is closer to TRBJ2-7. The CDR3 runs 18 residues. Germline lookup yields CDR1 LNHNV and CDR2 YYDKDF (reference sequence).

The genes are TRBV7-9 and TRBJ2-5; possible D gene TRBD2, 6 bases. The end of the DNA fits TRBJ2-7 better, so the J call may be wrong. The CDR3 is 15 amino acids. Germline V gene sequence: CDR1 SEHNR, CDR2 FQNEAQ (reference sequence). The CDR3 region is CASSHWEDGSYEQYF. The CDR3 DNA reads as TGTGCCAGCAGCCACTGGGAGGACGGGTCCTACGAGCAGTACTTC.

This clone was detected a few times. The V gene is TRBV5-1, the J gene TRBJ1-1, with 7 bases lining up with TRBD1. J gave up 5 bases and V 3 bases, and 13 bases lay outside the gene matches. Germline V CDR1 and CDR2: SGHRS, YFSETQ. The CDR3 sequence is 16 residues long. In DNA form, the CDR3 reads TGCGCCAGCAGCTCGGGGGGGCGACAGGGTGGTACTGAAGCTTTCTTT. It encodes CASSSGGRQGGTEAFF.

This clone was recorded once. This sequence joins TRBV9 and TRBJ2-2; TRBD1 matches 8 bases. V shed 3 bases and J 6 bases; nucleotides not matched to a gene: 7. Germline CDR1 and CDR2: SGDLS and YYNGEE. CDR3 size: 15 residues. CDR3 amino acids: CASSGGTGSAGELFF. CDR3 sequence (DNA): TGTGCCAGCAGCGGGGGGACAGGTTCCGCCGGGGAGCTGTTTTTT.

The chain couples TRBV4-3 to TRBJ2-7, with TRBD2 matching 15 bases. CDR3 length: 17 residues. After removal of 0 bases from V and 5 bases from J, the junction contained 5 bases not matched to a gene. Germline-derived CDR1 and CDR2 are LGHNA and YSLEER. The CDR3 nucleotides are TGCGCCAGCAGCCAAGATTGGACTAGCGGGGGGGTAGACGAGCAGTACTTC. Its protein product is CASSQDWTSGGVDEQYF.

This chain links TRBV19 with TRBJ2-1, with 16 bases lining up with TRBD2. V trimming: 7 bases; J trimming: 6 bases; junction bases outside the gene matches: 12. The CDR3 has 18 amino acids. Germline CDR1 LNHDA, CDR2 SQIVND (reference sequence). The CDR3 sequence is CASTQRPGLAGGPNEQFF. The CDR3 DNA follows: TGTGCCAGTACCCAACGCCCGGGACTAGCGGGGGGGCCCAATGAGCAGTTCTTC.

This rearrangement joins TRBV7-2 to TRBJ2-3, with D maybe TRBD1 (6 bases). CDR1 and CDR2 (germline): SGHTA, FQGNSA. V dropped 1 base and J dropped 8 bases, with 13 bases sitting between them. The CDR3 covers 14 residues. CDR3 sequence reads: CASSLVVRDITQYF. In DNA form, the CDR3 reads TGTGCCAGCAGCTTAGTGGTCCGGGACATTACGCAGTATTTT.

V gene TRBV7-9 combines with J gene TRBJ1-3; no clear D. Trimming took 1 base from V and 1 from J, leaving 8 bases between them. The CDR3 consists of 15 residues. Per the germline V gene, CDR1 is SEHNR and CDR2 is FQNEAQ (reference sequence). The CDR3 protein is CASSLGSQSGNTIYF. The CDR3 nucleotides read TGTGCCAGCAGCTTAGGGTCGCAGTCTGGAAACACCATATATTTT. The full variable domain, in which reference TRBV7-9 and TRBJ1-3 provide the parts outside the CDR3, is DTGVSQNPRHKITKRGQNVTFRCDPISEHNRLYWYRQTLGQGPEFLTYFQNEAQLEKSRLLSDRFSAERPKGSFSTLEIQRTEQGDSAMYLCASSLGSQSGNTIYFGEGSWLTVV.

J is TRBJ2-7 and V is TRBV7-6; tentative D call: TRBD1 (6 bases). The CDR3 loop spans 14 amino acids. V lost 1 base and J lost 2, with 9 bases in between. CDR1 is SGHVS, CDR2 FNYEAQ, per germline. CDR3 DNA sequence: TGTGCCAGCAGCTTAGGTACAGGGCCCTACGAGCAGTACTTC. Its translation is CASSLGTGPYEQYF.

The sample holds a few counts of this clone. V is TRBV13 and J is TRBJ2-5; possibly TRBD1 for D (6 bases). The assigned J gene may be wrong: the sequence end matches TRBJ2-7 better. Germline CDR1 PRHDT, CDR2 FYEKMQ (reference sequence). The CDR3 is 14 amino acids. CDR3 residues: CASSLGNRVYEQYF. The CDR3 DNA sequence: TGTGCCAGCAGCTTAGGTAACAGGGTTTACGAGCAGTACTTC.

The V call is TRBV11-2, the J call TRBJ1-2, with 8 bases identical to TRBD1. CDR1 and CDR2 (germline): SGHAT, FQNNGV. The CDR3 runs to 16 residues. Losses at the gene ends were 5 bases for V and 7 bases for J; bases not matched to a gene: 15. This chain's CDR3 is CASSQQTSGGAFGYTF. CDR3 in DNA: TGTGCCAGCAGCCAACAGACTTCAGGGGGCGCGTTTGGCTACACCTTC.

V gene TRBV7-9 combines with J gene TRBJ1-2, with a possible D match to TRBD1 (5 bases). The CDR3 spans 15 residues. Germline V gene data show CDR1 as SEHNR and CDR2 as FQNEAQ (reference sequence). Trimming took off 1 base at V and 8 bases at J, with 17 bases between the two ends. The CDR3 nucleotides read TGTGCCAGCAGCTTAGAGCAGGGTGGTTCTTGGGGCTACACCTTC. The encoded protein is CASSLEQGGSWGYTF.

The chain uses TRBV19 and TRBJ2-3, with 8 nucleotides matching TRBD2. V gave up 5 bases and J gave up 2 bases; unmatched junction bases: 12. The CDR3 has 17 amino acids. Germline CDR1 LNHDA, CDR2 SQIVND (reference sequence). CDR3 in DNA: TGTGCCAGTAGTCCGTGGGGCTGGCGGGGGGACACAGATACGCAGTATTTT. The encoded protein is CASSPWGWRGDTDTQYF.

The chain is built from TRBV7-9 and TRBJ2-3, with 7 bases aligning to TRBD2. This CDR3 has 14 amino acids. After removal of 1 base from V and 9 bases from J, the junction contained 7 bases not matched to a gene. Germline values: CDR1 SEHNR, CDR2 FQNEAQ (reference sequence). This chain's CDR3 is CASSLGGGSGTQYF. DNA for the CDR3: TGTGCCAGCAGCTTAGGCGGGGGTAGCGGCACGCAGTATTTT.

The V gene is TRBV19, the J gene TRBJ2-7, with 8 bases identical to TRBD2. Germline V CDR1 and CDR2: LNHDA, SQIVND (reference sequence). V lost 4 bases and J lost 0; bases outside the gene matches: 2. The CDR3 runs to 14 residues. Here the CDR3 DNA reads TGTGCCAGTAGTACTAGCGGGTTCTCCTACGAGCAGTACTTC. Translation gives CASSTSGFSYEQYF.

This clone is a singleton in its sample. V is TRBV7-2 and J is TRBJ1-1; TRBD1 matches at 9 bases. The CDR3 extends over 14 amino acids. Germline trimming cut 5 bases from V and 6 bases from J; bases unmatched to any gene: 7. Looked up from germline, CDR1 is SGHTA and CDR2 is FQGNSA. The CDR3: CASSPGQGEAEAFF. CDR3 sequence (DNA): TGTGCCAGCAGCCCGGGACAGGGAGAGGCTGAAGCTTTCTTT.

J is TRBJ1-1 and V is TRBV7-2, with 9 bases matching TRBD1. Germline loops: CDR1 SGHTA, CDR2 FQGNSA. Losses at the gene ends were 5 bases for V and 5 bases for J; bases not matched to a gene: 9. The CDR3 consists of 15 residues. CDR3 nucleotides: TGTGCCAGCAGCGAAAACAGGGGGCGCTTAACTGAAGCTTTCTTT. This encodes CASSENRGRLTEAFF.

The CDR3 sequence is CAARDNMNTEAFF. CDR3 nucleotides: TGTGCCGCCCGGGACAACATGAACACTGAAGCTTTCTTT. The V gene is TRBV10-3, the J gene TRBJ1-1; perhaps TRBD1 as D (6 bases). Trimming cost V 11 bases and J 0 bases, with 13 bases left between them. The germline V gene encodes CDR1 ENHRY and CDR2 SYGVKD. CDR3 length: 13 amino acids.

J is TRBJ2-1 and V is TRBV6-4; TRBD2 aligns across 9 bases. In germline, CDR1 is MRHNA, CDR2 SNTAGT. This CDR3 comprises 15 residues. J lost 4 bases, V lost 5 bases, and 6 bases had no gene match. The chain's CDR3 is CASSSTSGSYNEQFF. CDR3 nucleotide sequence: TGTGCCAGCAGTAGCACTAGCGGGTCTTACAATGAGCAGTTCTTC.

The V and J genes are TRBV4-3 and TRBJ2-7, with 8 bases identical to TRBD2. Germline V CDR1 and CDR2: LGHNA, YSLEER. The CDR3 is 16 residues long. The V and J ends lost 0 bases and 4 bases, in that order; junction bases with no gene match: 8. CDR3 sequence (DNA): TGCGCCAGCAGCCAAGATCTCCGGGAGGGCCGTTACGAGCAGTACTTC. It translates to CASSQDLREGRYEQYF.